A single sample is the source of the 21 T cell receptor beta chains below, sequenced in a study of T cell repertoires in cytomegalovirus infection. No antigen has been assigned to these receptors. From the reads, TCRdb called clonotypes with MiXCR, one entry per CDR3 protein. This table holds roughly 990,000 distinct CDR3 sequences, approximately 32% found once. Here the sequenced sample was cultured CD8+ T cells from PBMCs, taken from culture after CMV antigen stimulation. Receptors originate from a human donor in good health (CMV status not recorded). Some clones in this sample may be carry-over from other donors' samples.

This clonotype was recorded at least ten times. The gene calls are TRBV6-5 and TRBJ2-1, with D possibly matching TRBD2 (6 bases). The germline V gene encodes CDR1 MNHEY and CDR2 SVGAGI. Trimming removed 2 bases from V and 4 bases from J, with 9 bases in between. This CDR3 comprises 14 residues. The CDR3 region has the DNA TGTGCCAGCAGTTACGGGGACTTGTACAATGAGCAGTTCTTC. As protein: CASSYGDLYNEQFF.

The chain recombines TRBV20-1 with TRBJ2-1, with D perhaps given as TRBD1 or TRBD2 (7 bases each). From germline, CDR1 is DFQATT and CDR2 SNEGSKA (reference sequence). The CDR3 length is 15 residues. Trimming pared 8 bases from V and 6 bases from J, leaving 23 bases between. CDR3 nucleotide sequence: TGCAGTCCCCAGGGGGGGCATAGGAACCGCAATGAGCAGTTCTTC. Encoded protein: CSPQGGHRNRNEQFF.

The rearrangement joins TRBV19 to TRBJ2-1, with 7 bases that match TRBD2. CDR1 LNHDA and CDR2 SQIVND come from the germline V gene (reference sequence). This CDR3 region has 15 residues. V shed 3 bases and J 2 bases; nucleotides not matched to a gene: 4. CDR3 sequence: CASSISGGTYNEQFF. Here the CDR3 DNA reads TGTGCCAGTAGTATTTCGGGGGGAACCTACAATGAGCAGTTCTTC. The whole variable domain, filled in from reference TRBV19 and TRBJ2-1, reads DGGITQSPKYLFRKEGQNVTLSCEQNLNHDAMYWYRQDPGQGLRLIYYSQIVNDFQKGDIAEGYSVSREKKESFPLTVTSAQKNPTAFYLCASSISGGTYNEQFFGPGTRLTVL.

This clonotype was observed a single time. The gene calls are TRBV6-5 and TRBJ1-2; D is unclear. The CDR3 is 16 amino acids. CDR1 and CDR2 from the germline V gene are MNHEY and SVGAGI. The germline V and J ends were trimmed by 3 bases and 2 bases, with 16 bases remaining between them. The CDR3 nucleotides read TGTGCCAGCAGTTATAAGTTGACCTCGAGAAACTATGGCTACACCTTC. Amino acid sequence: CASSYKLTSRNYGYTF.

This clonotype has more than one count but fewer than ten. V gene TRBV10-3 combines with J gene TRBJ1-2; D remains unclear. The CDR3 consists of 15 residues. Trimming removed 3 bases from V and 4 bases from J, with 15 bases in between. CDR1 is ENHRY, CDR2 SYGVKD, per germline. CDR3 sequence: CAISEPGLGAYGYTF. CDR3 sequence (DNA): TGTGCCATCAGTGAACCGGGCCTAGGAGCCTATGGCTACACCTTC.

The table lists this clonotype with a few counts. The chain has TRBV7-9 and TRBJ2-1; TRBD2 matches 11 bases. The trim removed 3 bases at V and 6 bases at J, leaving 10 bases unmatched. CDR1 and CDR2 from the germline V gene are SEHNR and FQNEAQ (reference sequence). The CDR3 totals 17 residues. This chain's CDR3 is CASSFPQLAGVVNEQFF. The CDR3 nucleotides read TGTGCCAGCAGCTTCCCCCAACTAGCGGGGGTCGTCAATGAGCAGTTCTTC.

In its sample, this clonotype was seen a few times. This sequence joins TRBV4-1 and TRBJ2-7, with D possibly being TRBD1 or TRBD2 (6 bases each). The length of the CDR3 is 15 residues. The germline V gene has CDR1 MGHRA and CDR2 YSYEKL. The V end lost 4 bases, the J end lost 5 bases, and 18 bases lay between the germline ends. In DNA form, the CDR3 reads TGCGCCAGCAGCCCAGGGAGGAGCAGGGGAAACGAGCAGTACTTC. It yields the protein CASSPGRSRGNEQYF.

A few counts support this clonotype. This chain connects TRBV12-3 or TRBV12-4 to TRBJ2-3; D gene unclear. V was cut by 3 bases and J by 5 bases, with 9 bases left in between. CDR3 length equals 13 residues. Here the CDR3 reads CASSFQQLDTQYF. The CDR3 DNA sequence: TGTGCCAGCAGTTTCCAACAGCTAGATACGCAGTATTTT.

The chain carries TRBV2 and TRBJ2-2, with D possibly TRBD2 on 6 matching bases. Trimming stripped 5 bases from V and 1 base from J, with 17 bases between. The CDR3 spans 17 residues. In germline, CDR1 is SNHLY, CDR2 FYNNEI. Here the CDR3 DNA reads TGTGCCAGCAGTCCCTCAAGACTAGGGATGAACACCGGGGAGCTGTTTTTT. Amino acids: CASSPSRLGMNTGELFF. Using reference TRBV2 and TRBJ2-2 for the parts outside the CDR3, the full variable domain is EPEVTQTPSHQVTQMGQEVILRCVPISNHLYFYWYRQILGQKVEFLVSFYNNEISEKSEIFDDQFSVERPDGSNFTLKIRSTKLEDSAMYFCASSPSRLGMNTGELFFGEGSRLTVL.

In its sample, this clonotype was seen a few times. CDR3 bases: TGTGCCAGCAGTGCAAAGGGTTGGAATCAGCCCCAGCATTTT. This translates into CASSAKGWNQPQHF. The chain couples TRBV6-1 to TRBJ1-5; D unresolved. The CDR3 length is 14 residues. Deletions cut 4 bases from V and 4 bases from J, with 11 bases between. CDR1 and CDR2 from the germline V gene are MNHNS and SASEGT.

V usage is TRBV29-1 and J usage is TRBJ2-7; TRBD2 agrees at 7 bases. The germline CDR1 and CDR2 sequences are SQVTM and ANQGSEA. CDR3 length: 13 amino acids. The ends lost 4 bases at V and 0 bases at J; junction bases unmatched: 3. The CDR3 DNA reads TGCAGCGTTGTTGGACTAGACTCCTACGAGCAGTACTTC. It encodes CSVVGLDSYEQYF.

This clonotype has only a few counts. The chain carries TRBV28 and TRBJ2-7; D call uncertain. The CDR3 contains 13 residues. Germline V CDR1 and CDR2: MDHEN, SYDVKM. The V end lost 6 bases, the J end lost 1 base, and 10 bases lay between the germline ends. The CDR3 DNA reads TGTGCCAGCAGCGCCCCTGGGTCCTACGAGCAGTACGTC. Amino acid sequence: CASSAPGSYEQYV.

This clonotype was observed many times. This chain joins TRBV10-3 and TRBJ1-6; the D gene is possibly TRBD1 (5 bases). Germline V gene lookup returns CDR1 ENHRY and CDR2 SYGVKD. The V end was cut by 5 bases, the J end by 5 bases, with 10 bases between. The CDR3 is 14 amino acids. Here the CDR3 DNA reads TGTGCCATCAGTACAGGACTGCATAATTCACCCCTCCACTTT. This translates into CAISTGLHNSPLHF.

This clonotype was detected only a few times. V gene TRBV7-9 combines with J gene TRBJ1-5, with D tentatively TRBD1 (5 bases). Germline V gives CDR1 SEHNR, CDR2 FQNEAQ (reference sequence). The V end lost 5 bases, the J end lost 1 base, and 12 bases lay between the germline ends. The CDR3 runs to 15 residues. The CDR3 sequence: CASSRFKGSNQPQHF. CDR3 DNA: TGTGCCAGCAGCCGGTTTAAGGGGAGCAATCAGCCCCAGCATTTT.

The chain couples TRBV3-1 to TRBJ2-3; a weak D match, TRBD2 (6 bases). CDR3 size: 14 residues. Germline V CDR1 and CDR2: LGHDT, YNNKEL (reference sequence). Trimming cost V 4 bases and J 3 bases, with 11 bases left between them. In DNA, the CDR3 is TGTGCCAGCAGCCTACGGAGGGCAACAGATACGCAGTATTTT. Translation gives CASSLRRATDTQYF.

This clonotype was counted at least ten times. CDR3 nucleotides: TGTGCCAGCAGCGTAGGACAGGGTGGAAACATTCAGTACTTC. Its protein product is CASSVGQGGNIQYF. This rearrangement joins TRBV7-6 to TRBJ2-4; TRBD1 matches 8 bases. The V gene end was trimmed by 5 bases and the J gene end by 6 bases; junction bases not matched to a gene: 6. The CDR3 covers 14 residues. The germline V gene has CDR1 SGHVS and CDR2 FNYEAQ.

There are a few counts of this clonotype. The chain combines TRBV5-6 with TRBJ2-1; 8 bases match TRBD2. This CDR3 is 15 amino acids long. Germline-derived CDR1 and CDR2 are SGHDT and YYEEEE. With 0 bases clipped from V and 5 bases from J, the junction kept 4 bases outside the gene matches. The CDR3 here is CASSLGAGAHNEQFF. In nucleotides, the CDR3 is TGTGCCAGCAGCTTGGGAGCGGGGGCCCACAATGAGCAGTTCTTC.

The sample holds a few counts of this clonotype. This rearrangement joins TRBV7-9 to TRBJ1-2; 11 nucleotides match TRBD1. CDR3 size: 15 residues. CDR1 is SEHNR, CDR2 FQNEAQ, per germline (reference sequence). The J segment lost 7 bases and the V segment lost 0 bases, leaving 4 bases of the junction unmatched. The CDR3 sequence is CASSLAGQGAVGYTF. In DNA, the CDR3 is TGTGCCAGCAGCTTAGCCGGACAGGGGGCTGTTGGCTACACCTTC.

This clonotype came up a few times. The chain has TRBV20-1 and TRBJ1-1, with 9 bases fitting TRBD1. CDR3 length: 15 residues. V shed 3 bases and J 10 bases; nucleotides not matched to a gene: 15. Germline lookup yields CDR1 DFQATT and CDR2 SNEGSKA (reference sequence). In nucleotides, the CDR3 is TGCAGTGCTAGCGGATTTGTACAGGGGGCGCGGGGAGCTTTCTTT. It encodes CSASGFVQGARGAFF.

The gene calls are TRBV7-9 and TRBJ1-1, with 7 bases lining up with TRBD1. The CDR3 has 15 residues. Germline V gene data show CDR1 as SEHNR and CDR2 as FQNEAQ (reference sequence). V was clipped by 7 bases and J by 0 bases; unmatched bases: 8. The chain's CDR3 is CASTQLTGLNTEAFF. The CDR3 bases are TGTGCCAGCACCCAATTGACAGGGCTGAACACTGAAGCTTTCTTT.

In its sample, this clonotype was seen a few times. The CDR3 here is CASSPQTGPYNEQFF. DNA for the CDR3: TGTGCCAGCAGCCCGCAGACAGGACCCTACAATGAGCAGTTCTTC. V is TRBV7-4 and J is TRBJ2-1; D may be TRBD1 (6 bases). Trimming took 5 bases from V and 2 from J, leaving 13 bases between them. CDR1 is SGHVT, CDR2 SQSDAQ, per germline. The CDR3 length is 15 residues.